These 10 T cell receptor beta chains came from one sample sequenced in a study of blood T cell repertoires in COVID-19. The repertoire was sequenced with immunoSEQ multiplex PCR; TCRdb's copy has only in-frame clones and lacks some. The sample lists under 300,000 clones; about nine tenths were seen once. The source material was peripheral blood. These receptors were taken from a woman aged 25 to 39 with active or convalescent COVID-19.

This clone was observed a single time. The rearrangement joins TRBV30 to TRBJ2-7; TRBD2 matches 9 bases. Per the germline V gene, CDR1 is GTSNPN and CDR2 is SVGIG (reference sequence). With 6 bases clipped from V and 3 bases from J, the junction kept 9 bases outside the gene matches. This CDR3 comprises 14 residues. This CDR3 reads CACWERGVGYEQYF. DNA for the CDR3: TGTGCCTGCTGGGAGCGGGGGGTCGGCTACGAGCAGTACTTC.

This clone was seen more than once but under ten times. CDR3 in DNA: TGTGCCTGGGGACACGATTATGGCTACACCTTC. Translated: CAWGHDYGYTF. The gene calls are TRBV30 and TRBJ1-2; a possible D gene is TRBD1 (5 bases). This CDR3 contains 11 residues. V was pared by 5 bases and J by 5 bases, with 9 bases between. The germline CDR1 and CDR2 sequences are GTSNPN and SVGIG (reference sequence).

The genes are TRBV4-2 and TRBJ1-1; unclear D gene. From germline, CDR1 is LGHNA and CDR2 YNFKEQ. Trimming removed 0 bases at V and 0 bases at J, with 11 bases between. This CDR3 comprises 16 residues. CDR3 nucleotides: TGTGCCAGCAGCCAAGATTCTCTAGCAATGAACACTGAAGCTTTCTTT. Protein: CASSQDSLAMNTEAFF.

V and J are TRBV11-3 and TRBJ1-1; 9 bases are shared with TRBD1. The ends lost 2 bases at V and 11 bases at J; junction bases unmatched: 9. This CDR3 region has 14 residues. Per germline, CDR1 SGHNT and CDR2 YENEEA. The CDR3 spells CASSLQVRDRVAFF. In nucleotides, the CDR3 is TGTGCCAGCAGCTTACAGGTAAGGGACAGGGTTGCTTTCTTT.

The rearrangement links TRBV3-1 (or the pseudogene TRBV3-2) to TRBJ1-5; TRBD1 matches at 10 bases. This CDR3 is 17 amino acids long. Trimming at V came to 3 bases and at J to 5 bases, leaving 10 bases not matched to a gene. CDR1 LGHDT and CDR2 YNNKEL come from the germline V gene (reference sequence). CDR3 protein: CASSHGAGDRGYQPQHF. The CDR3 bases are TGTGCCAGCAGCCACGGAGCCGGGGACAGGGGATATCAGCCCCAGCATTTT.

J is TRBJ2-3 and V is TRBV30; 7 positions match TRBD2. This CDR3 spans 12 amino acids. Germline V lookup: CDR1 GTSNPN, CDR2 SVGIG (reference sequence). Trimming took 1 base from V and 5 from J; bases not matched to a gene: 0. The CDR3 region is CAWSGGGDTQYF. DNA of the CDR3: TGTGCCTGGAGTGGCGGGGGAGATACGCAGTATTTT.

The V call is TRBV10-3, the J call TRBJ1-2, with D possibly matching TRBD1 (5 bases). The CDR3 loop spans 15 amino acids. Germline V CDR1 and CDR2: ENHRY, SYGVKD. The ends were cut back, 6 bases at V and 0 bases at J, with 14 bases in the middle. For the CDR3, the DNA is TGTGCCATCAGAGTAAATGACAGATCTAACTATGGCTACACCTTC. It codes for CAIRVNDRSNYGYTF.

This clone was seen a single time. The V and J genes are TRBV11-2 and TRBJ2-3; D gene unclear. Per the germline V gene, CDR1 is SGHAT and CDR2 is FQNNGV. V was pared by 11 bases and J by 5 bases, with 8 bases between. This CDR3 contains 10 residues. CDR3 in DNA: TGTGCCGGCGGTAGAGATACGCAGTATTTT. Residues: CAGGRDTQYF.

V is TRBV28 and J is TRBJ2-7; TRBD2 might be the D (6 bases). The germline V gene has CDR1 MDHEN and CDR2 SYDVKM. This CDR3 comprises 13 residues. Trimming cost V 7 bases and J 7 bases, with 17 bases left between them. CDR3 region: CASTGSGHKEQYF. CDR3 in DNA: TGTGCCAGCACGGGTAGCGGCCACAAAGAGCAGTACTTC. Together with reference TRBV28 and TRBJ2-7, the CDR3 gives the full variable domain: DVKVTQSSRYLVKRTGEKVFLECVQDMDHENMFWYRQDPGLGLRLIYFSYDVKMKEKGDIPEGYSVSREKKERFSLILESASTNQTSMYLCASTGSGHKEQYFGPGTRLTVT.

This sequence joins TRBV6-2 or TRBV6-3 and TRBJ2-5; D may be TRBD2 (5 bases). The length of the CDR3 is 12 residues. V lost 6 bases and J 3 bases, leaving 8 bases between the germline ends. The germline gives CDR1 MNHEY, CDR2 SVGEGT. CDR3: CASSPREETQYF. The DNA of the CDR3 is TGTGCCAGCAGCCCGAGGGAAGAGACCCAGTACTTC.